One sample yielded the 2 T cell receptor beta chains listed below, sequenced in a study of T cells in Graves' hyperthyroidism and ophthalmopathy. TCR beta CDR3 sequences were amplified from RNA transcripts. Initially, a first-round RT-PCR of the TCR CDR3 employed the HTBI primer set. TCRdb reprocessed the multiplex PCR reads with MiXCR, giving one entry per CDR3 protein. The data show fewer than 450,000 distinct CDR3 sequences, about a sixth seen once. Sequencing was done on a sample of blood. These receptors all stem from a woman in her 30s with Graves' hyperthyroidism that later progressed to Graves' ophthalmopathy.

This clonotype turned up a few times. This chain links TRBV20-1 with TRBJ2-5, with D hard to call. With 1 base removed from V and 1 base from J, the gap between germline ends came to 10 bases. The CDR3 loop spans 14 amino acids. Germline CDR1 and CDR2: DFQATT and SNEGSKA (reference sequence). CDR3 region: CSARVGIGQETQYF. The CDR3 coding sequence is TGCAGTGCTAGAGTAGGGATTGGCCAAGAGACCCAGTACTTC.

This clonotype showed up many times. V and J are TRBV3-1 and TRBJ1-1; D is unresolved. Germline lookup yields CDR1 LGHDT and CDR2 YNNKEL (reference sequence). The V and J ends lost 2 bases and 2 bases respectively, with 15 bases between them. There are 16 residues in the CDR3. As DNA, the CDR3 is TGTGCCAGCAGCCAATTTTGGAGTCAGACAAACACTGAAGCTTTCTTT. Translation gives CASSQFWSQTNTEAFF.